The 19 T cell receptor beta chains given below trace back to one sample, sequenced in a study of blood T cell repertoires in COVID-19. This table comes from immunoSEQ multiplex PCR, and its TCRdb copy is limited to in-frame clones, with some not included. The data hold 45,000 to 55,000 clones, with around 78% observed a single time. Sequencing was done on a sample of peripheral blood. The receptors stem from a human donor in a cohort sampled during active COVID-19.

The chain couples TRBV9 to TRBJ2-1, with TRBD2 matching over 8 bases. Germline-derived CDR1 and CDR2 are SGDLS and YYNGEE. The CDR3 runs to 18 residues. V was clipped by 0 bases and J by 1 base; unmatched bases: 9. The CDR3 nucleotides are TGTGCCAGCAGCGTAGCTCCAGCGGGGGTGGGATCCTACAATGAGCAGTTCTTC. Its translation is CASSVAPAGVGSYNEQFF.

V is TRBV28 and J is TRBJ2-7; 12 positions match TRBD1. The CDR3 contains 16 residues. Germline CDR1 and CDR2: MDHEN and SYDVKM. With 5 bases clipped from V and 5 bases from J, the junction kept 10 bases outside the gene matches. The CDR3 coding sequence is TGTGCCAGCAGTCCGATTGGGACAGGGGGCTTCCACGAGCAGTACTTC. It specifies CASSPIGTGGFHEQYF.

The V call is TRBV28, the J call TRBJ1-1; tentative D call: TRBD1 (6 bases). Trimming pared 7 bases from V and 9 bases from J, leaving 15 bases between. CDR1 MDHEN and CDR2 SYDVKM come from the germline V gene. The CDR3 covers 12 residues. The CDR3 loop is CASMAGAYKAFF. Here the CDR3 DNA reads TGTGCCAGCATGGCGGGGGCGTACAAAGCTTTCTTT.

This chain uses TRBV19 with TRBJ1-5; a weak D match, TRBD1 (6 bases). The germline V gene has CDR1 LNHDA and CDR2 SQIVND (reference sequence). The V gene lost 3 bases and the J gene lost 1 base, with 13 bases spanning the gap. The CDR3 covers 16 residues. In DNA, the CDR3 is TGTGCCAGTAGTATCCACGACAGGAGAAGCAATCAGCCCCAGCATTTT. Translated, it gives CASSIHDRRSNQPQHF.

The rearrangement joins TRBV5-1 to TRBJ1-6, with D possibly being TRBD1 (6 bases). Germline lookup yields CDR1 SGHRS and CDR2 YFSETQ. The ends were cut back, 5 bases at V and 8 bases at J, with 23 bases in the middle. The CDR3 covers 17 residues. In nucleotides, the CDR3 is TGCGCCAGCAGAACCGCGTACCAGGGGAGGGGACATTCACCCCTCCACTTT. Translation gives CASRTAYQGRGHSPLHF.

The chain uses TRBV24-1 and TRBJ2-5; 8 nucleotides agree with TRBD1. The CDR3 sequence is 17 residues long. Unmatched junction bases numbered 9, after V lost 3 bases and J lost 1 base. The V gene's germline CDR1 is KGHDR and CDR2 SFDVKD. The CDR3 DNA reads TGTGCCACCAGTGATCCACCGACAGGGGCGCCCCAAGAGACCCAGTACTTC. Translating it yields CATSDPPTGAPQETQYF.

CDR3 DNA sequence: TGTGCCAGCTCACCACCAACGAGAACCGGGGAGCTGTTTTTT. This sequence encodes CASSPPTRTGELFF. This chain uses TRBV18 with TRBJ2-2; D gene unclear. Trimming shortened V by 0 bases and J by 5 bases, and 7 bases separated the two germline ends. The CDR3 loop spans 14 amino acids. Germline V lookup: CDR1 KGHSH, CDR2 LQKENI. The whole variable domain, filled in from reference TRBV18 and TRBJ2-2, reads NAGVMQNPRHLVRRRGQEARLRCSPMKGHSHVYWYRQLPEEGLKFMVYLQKENIIDESGMPKERFSAEFPKEGPSILRIQQVVRGDSAAYFCASSPPTRTGELFFGEGSRLTVL.

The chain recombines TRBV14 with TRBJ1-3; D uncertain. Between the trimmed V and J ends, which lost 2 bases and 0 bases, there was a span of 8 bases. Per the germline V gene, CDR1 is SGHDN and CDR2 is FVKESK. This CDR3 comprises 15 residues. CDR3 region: CASSQRTNSGNTIYF. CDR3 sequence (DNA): TGTGCCAGCAGCCAACGAACAAACTCTGGAAACACCATATATTTT. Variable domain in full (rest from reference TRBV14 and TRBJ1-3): EAGVTQFPSHSVIEKGQTVTLRCDPISGHDNLYWYRRVMGKEIKFLLHFVKESKQDESGMPNNRFLAERTGGTYSTLKVQPAELEDSGVYFCASSQRTNSGNTIYFGEGSWLTVV.

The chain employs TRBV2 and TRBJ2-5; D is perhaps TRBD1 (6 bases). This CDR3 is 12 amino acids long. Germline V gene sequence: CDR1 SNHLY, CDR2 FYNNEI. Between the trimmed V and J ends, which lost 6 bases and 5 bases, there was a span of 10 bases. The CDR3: CASSQGIETQYF. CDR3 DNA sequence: TGTGCCAGCAGCCAGGGGATTGAGACCCAGTACTTC.

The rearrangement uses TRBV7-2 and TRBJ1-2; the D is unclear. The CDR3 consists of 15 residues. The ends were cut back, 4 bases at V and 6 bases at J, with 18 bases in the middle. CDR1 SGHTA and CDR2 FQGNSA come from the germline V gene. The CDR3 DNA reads TGTGCCAGCAGCTCTCCTAGACCCACACCCCATGGCTACACCTTC. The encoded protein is CASSSPRPTPHGYTF. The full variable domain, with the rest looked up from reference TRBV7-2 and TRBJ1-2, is GAGVSQSPSNKVTEKGKDVELRCDPISGHTALYWYRQSLGQGLEFLIYFQGNSAPDKSGLPSDRFSAERTGGSVSTLTIQRTQQEDSAVYLCASSSPRPTPHGYTFGSGTRLTVV.

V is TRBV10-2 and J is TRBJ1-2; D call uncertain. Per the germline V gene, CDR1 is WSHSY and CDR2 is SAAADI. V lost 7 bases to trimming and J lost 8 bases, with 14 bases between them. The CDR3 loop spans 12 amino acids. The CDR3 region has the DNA TGCGCCAGCAAGAAGGATGCGGGGGGCTACACCTTC. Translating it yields CASKKDAGGYTF.

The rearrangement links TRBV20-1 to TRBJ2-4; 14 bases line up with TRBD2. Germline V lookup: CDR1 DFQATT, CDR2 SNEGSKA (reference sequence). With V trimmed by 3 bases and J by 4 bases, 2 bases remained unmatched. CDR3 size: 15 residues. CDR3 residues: CSASGTSGGKNIQYF. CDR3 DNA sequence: TGCAGTGCTAGTGGGACTAGCGGGGGAAAAAACATTCAGTACTTC.

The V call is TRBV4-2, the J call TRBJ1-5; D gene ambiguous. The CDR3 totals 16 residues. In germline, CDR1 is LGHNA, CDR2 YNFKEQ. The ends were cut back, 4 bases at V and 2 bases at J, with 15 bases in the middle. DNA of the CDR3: TGTGCCAGCAGCCCTACGGTTGGAGGAGGCAATCAGCCCCAGCATTTT. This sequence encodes CASSPTVGGGNQPQHF.

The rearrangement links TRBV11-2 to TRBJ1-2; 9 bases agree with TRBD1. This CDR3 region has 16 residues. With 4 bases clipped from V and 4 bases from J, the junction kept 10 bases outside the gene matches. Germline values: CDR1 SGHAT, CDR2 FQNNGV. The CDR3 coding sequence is TGTGCCAGCAGCTACTACAGGGGGCAAATTAGCTATGGCTACACCTTC. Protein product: CASSYYRGQISYGYTF. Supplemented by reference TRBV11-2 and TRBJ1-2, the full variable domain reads EAGVAQSPRYKIIEKRQSVAFWCNPISGHATLYWYQQILGQGPKLLIQFQNNGVVDDSQLPKDRFSAERLKGVDSTLKIQPAKLEDSAVYLCASSYYRGQISYGYTFGSGTRLTVV.

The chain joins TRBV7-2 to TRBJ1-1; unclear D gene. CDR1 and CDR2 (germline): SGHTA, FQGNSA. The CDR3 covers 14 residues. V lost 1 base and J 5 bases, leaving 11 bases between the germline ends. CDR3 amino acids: CASSLDGRGTEAFF. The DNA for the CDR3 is TGTGCCAGCAGCTTAGACGGGAGAGGGACTGAAGCTTTCTTT.

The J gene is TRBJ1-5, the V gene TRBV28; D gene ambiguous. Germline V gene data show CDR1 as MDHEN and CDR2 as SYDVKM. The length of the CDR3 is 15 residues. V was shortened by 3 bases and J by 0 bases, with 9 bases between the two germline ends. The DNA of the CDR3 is TGTGCCAGCAGTTTCTCGGGATATAGCAATCAGCCCCAGCATTTT. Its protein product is CASSFSGYSNQPQHF.

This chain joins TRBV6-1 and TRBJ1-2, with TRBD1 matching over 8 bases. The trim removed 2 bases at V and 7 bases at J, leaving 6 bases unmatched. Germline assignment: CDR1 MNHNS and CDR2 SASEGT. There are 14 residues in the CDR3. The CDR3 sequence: CASSETAGGRGYTF. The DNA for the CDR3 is TGTGCCAGCAGTGAAACCGCAGGGGGCCGTGGCTACACCTTC.

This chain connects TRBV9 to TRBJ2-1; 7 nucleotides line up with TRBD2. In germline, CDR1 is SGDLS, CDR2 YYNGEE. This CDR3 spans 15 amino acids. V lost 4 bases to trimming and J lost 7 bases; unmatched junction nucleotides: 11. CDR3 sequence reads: CASSSHPGRGNEQFF. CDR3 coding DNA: TGTGCCAGCAGCTCCCACCCGGGGCGGGGGAATGAGCAGTTCTTC.

CDR3 amino acids: CASSSGGPVQPQHF. Here the CDR3 DNA reads TGTGCCAGCAGTTCGGGGGGGCCAGTTCAGCCCCAGCATTTT. The V and J genes are TRBV6-2 or TRBV6-3 and TRBJ1-5; D is possibly TRBD1 (6 bases). Trimming took off 4 bases at V and 6 bases at J, with 13 bases between the two ends. The V gene's germline CDR1 is MNHEY and CDR2 SVGEGT. The CDR3 is 14 amino acids.